This T cell receptor beta chain was sequenced for a study of T cells in Graves' hyperthyroidism and ophthalmopathy. The study, taken as a whole, reports: Ophthalmopathy could be told apart from stable hyperthyroidism with a 13 V-J model.

A word on this clonotype: Antigen: not known.

This CDR3 is built from 15 residues. Germline V lookup: CDR1 SGHRS, CDR2 YFSETQ. Trimming pared 0 bases from V and 5 bases from J, leaving 11 bases between. It was RNA transcripts that yielded the amplified TCR beta CDR3 regions. A set of HTBI primers served as the primers for a first-round RT-PCR of the TCR CDR3. TCRdb redid the calling of the multiplex PCR reads with MiXCR, one entry per CDR3 protein. The sample lists 600,000 or so distinct CDR3 sequences, about a sixth seen once, with approximately 3.9% in the top ten. The chain is built from TRBV5-1 and TRBJ2-2, with D unresolved. The sequencing sample was made of blood. This receptor was obtained from a woman aged 25 to 39 with Graves' hyperthyroidism. This chain's CDR3 is CASSLAGFTTGELFF. CDR3 nucleotide sequence: TGCGCCAGCAGCTTGGCCGGGTTTACTACCGGGGAGCTGTTTTTT. Supplemented by reference TRBV5-1 and TRBJ2-2, the full variable domain reads KAGVTQTPRYLIKTRGQQVTLSCSPISGHRSVSWYQQTPGQGLQFLFEYFSETQRNKGNFPGRFSGRQFSNSRSEMNVSTLELGDSALYLCASSLAGFTTGELFFGEGSRLTVL.